This TCR beta chain was sequenced during a study of T cell responses to AZD1222 COVID-19 vaccine. Remarks on this clone: The antigen remains unidentified.

Sequencing used immunoSEQ multiplex PCR; TCRdb keeps in-frame clones, though not all of them. The table records around 44,000 clones, approximately 83% of them present only once. Overall study findings and caveats: Spike-specific TCR breadth and depth both grew after two AZD1222 doses. Donors were mostly white British, more females; clonal diversity possibly underestimated. At 160-218 and 743-854, vaccine-associated CD4 TCRs were dominant, and they spanned spike. Repertoire sampling happened only post peak T cell response.

Germline loops: CDR1 MDHEN, CDR2 SYDVKM. Trimming pared 2 bases from V and 8 bases from J, leaving 7 bases between. The CDR3 runs 12 residues. The chain employs TRBV28 and TRBJ2-1; D is ambiguous. The source is an adult who received the AZD1222 COVID-19 vaccine. Sequences were derived from peripheral blood, sampled 28 days after the second AZD1222 dose. The DNA for the CDR3 is TGTGCCAGCAGTTTACCCGGTTATGAGCAGTTCTTC. It codes for CASSLPGYEQFF.